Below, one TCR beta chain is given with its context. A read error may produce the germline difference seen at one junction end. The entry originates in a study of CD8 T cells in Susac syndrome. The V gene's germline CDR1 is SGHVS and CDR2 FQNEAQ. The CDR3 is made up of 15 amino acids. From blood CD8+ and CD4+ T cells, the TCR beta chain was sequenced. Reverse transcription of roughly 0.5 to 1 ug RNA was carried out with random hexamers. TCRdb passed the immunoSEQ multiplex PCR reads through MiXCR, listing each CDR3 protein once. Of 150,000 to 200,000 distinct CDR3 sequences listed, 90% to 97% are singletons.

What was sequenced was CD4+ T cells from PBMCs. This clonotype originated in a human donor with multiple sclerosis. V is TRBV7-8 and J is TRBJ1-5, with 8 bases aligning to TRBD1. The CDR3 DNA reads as TGTGCCAGCAACTTATCGGAAACAGGGGGTCAGCCCCAGCATTTT. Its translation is CASNLSETGGQPQHF.